The rows below give T cell receptor beta chains drawn from one sample of a study of tumor-infiltrating lymphocytes in primary liver carcinoma. TCRdb re-called the multiplex PCR reads through MiXCR, storing one row per CDR3 protein. This repertoire shows roughly 80,000 distinct CDR3 sequences, around 66% found once; its top ten account for 26%. The sequenced sample consisted of tumor-adjacent normal liver tissue. Receptors were obtained from a man between 40 and 49 years old with primary liver carcinoma and hepatitis B virus infection. Each CDR3 is given with its conserved first and last residue. The order of the fields is V gene, clone size, J gene, D gene, CDR3 protein, CDR3 DNA. The D gene is left open where the match is weak. Clone size, where shown, is once, few, many, or a class for clones that have expanded.

>TRBV7-9|many|TRBJ2-2|TRBD1
CASSPTGHGELFF
TGTGCCAGCAGCCCGACAGGGCACGGGGAGCTGTTTTTT
>TRBV6-6|.|TRBJ1-1|.
CAGSTVGTTEAFF
TGTGCCGGCAGCACAGTGGGGACTACTGAAGCTTTCTTT
>TRBV11-2|.|TRBJ2-2|.
CTSSLLGADTGELFF
TGTACCAGCAGCTTACTCGGGGCGGACACCGGGGAGCTGTTTTTT
>TRBV11-2|few|TRBJ1-1|TRBD1
CASSPRGRGVTEAFF
TGTGCCAGCAGCCCCAGGGGGCGAGGAGTTACTGAAGCTTTCTTC
>TRBV29-1|once|TRBJ2-1|.
CSVKGLGNEQFF
TGCAGTGTTAAAGGCCTCGGAAATGAGCAGTTCTTC
>TRBV5-1|many|TRBJ2-7|TRBD1
CASSSRTGPYEQYF
TGCGCCAGCAGCTCCCGGACAGGACCCTACGAGCAGTACTTC
>TRBV24-1|few|TRBJ2-2|TRBD1
CATTQGAYSGELFF
TGTGCCACCACCCAGGGGGCGTATTCCGGGGAGCTGTTTTTT
>TRBV29-1|.|TRBJ2-3|.
CSVEDSLVGVLDTQYF
TGCAGCGTTGAGGATTCACTAGTGGGGGTTCTCGATACGCAGTATTTT
>TRBV11-2|once|TRBJ2-1|.
CANSVDVGGYYNEQFF
TGTGCCAACAGTGTGGATGTGGGGGGATACTACAATGAGCAGTTCTTC
>TRBV12-3/TRBV12-4|.|TRBJ2-2|.
CACSLSGTSGLNTGELFF
TGTGCCTGCAGTTTATCCGGGACCAGCGGGTTGAACACCGGGGAGCTGTTTTTT
>TRBV29-1|.|TRBJ2-3|.
CSVRVTDAQYF
TGTAGCGTGAGGGTGACTGATGCGCAGTATTTT
>TRBV25-1|.|TRBJ1-6|.
CASSEPASSSPLHF
TGTGCCAGCAGTGAACCGGCCTCGAGCTCACCCCTCCACTTT
>TRBV25-1|.|TRBJ2-2|.
CASSEPGGSKNTGELFF
TGTGCCAGCAGTGAACCAGGGGGGAGCAAAAACACCGGGGAGCTGTTTTTT
>TRBV24-1|.|TRBJ1-5|.
CATSDFPGGGQPQHF
TGTGCCACCAGTGATTTTCCGGGAGGAGGTCAGCCCCAGCATTTT
>TRBV6-1|.|TRBJ1-5|TRBD1
CVSIFTIGQGGDQHQHF
TGTGTCAGCATATTCACCATCGGACAGGGAGGCGATCAGCACCAGCATTTT
>TRBV24-1|once|TRBJ2-1|TRBD1
CATSDLRQDRGDNEKFF
TGTGCCACCAGTGATTTGCGCCAGGACAGGGGGGACAATGAGAAGTTCTTC
>TRBV28|many|TRBJ2-3|.
CASSFVAGTDTQYF
TGTGCCAGCAGTTTTGTGGCAGGGACAGATACGCAGTATTTT
>TRBV7-3|.|TRBJ2-1|.
CASSWGGSSYNEQFF
TGTGCCAGCAGCTGGGGTGGAAGCTCCTACAATGAGCAGTTCTTC
>TRBV29-1|.|TRBJ2-7|.
CSVVEGLYRQYF
TGCAGCGTTGTAGAGGGGCTCTACAGGCAGTACTTC
>TRBV10-3|.|TRBJ2-2|TRBD2
CAIRERDDAGELLF
TGTGCCATCAGGGAGCGGGACGACGCCGGGGAGCTGCTTTTT
>TRBV13|many|TRBJ2-2|.
CASSLGQGRTGELFF
TGTGCCAGCAGCTTAGGTCAGGGTCGCACCGGGGAGCTGTTTTTT
>TRBV11-2|.|TRBJ2-1|TRBD2
CSSSPASGAGLSSHNEQFF
TGTTCCAGCAGCCCAGCTAGCGGAGCCGGCCTGAGCTCTCACAATGAGCAGTTCTTC
>TRBV11-2|.|TRBJ2-6|TRBD1
CASNMGGDRGISLSGANVLTF
TGTGCCAGTAATATGGGGGGAGACAGGGGCATTTCCCTCTCTGGGGCCAACGTCCTGACTTTC
>TRBV6-1|.|TRBJ2-7|.
CASSDGPYEKYF
TGTGCTAGTTCCGACGGACCATACGAGAAGTACTTC
>TRBV29-1|many|TRBJ2-5|TRBD1
CSGQGAKVETQYF
TGCAGCGGACAGGGGGCGAAAGTAGAGACCCAGTACTTC
>TRBV11-3|.|TRBJ2-1|TRBD1
CTSSPRKQGACEQFF
TGTACCAGCAGCCCCAGGAAGCAGGGGGCGTGTGAGCAGTTCTTC